The next 24 T cell receptor beta chains were all read from a single sample in a study of cytomegalovirus exposure and HLA in healthy donors. The repertoire was sequenced with immunoSEQ multiplex PCR; TCRdb's copy has only in-frame clones and lacks some. In the table there are about 120,000 clones, roughly 90% of which are singletons. What was sequenced was PBMCs. All receptors derive from a woman aged 18-30 years in good health and CMV-seropositive.

The chain carries TRBV23-1 and TRBJ2-7; D is perhaps TRBD2 (6 bases). TRBV23-1 has ORF status, its function being uncertain. V shed 5 bases and J shed 7 bases, with 15 bases lying between them. The CDR3 has 13 amino acids. In DNA form, the CDR3 reads TGCGCCAGCAGTAAACGCGAGGAGGGGGAGCAGTACTTC. Translation gives CASSKREEGEQYF.

The CDR3 loop reads CAGAKGTEAFF. In DNA form, the CDR3 reads TGTGCCGGGGCCAAGGGCACTGAAGCTTTCTTT. The chain carries TRBV18 and TRBJ1-1; D perhaps matches TRBD1 (5 bases). The CDR3 runs 11 residues. Trimming took off 11 bases at V and 4 bases at J, with 11 bases between the two ends. Germline lookup yields CDR1 KGHSH and CDR2 LQKENI.

The chain combines TRBV11-2 with TRBJ1-3; TRBD1 aligns across 8 bases. The CDR3 contains 13 residues. V lost 3 bases and J lost 8; bases outside the gene matches: 3. Germline V gene sequence: CDR1 SGHAT, CDR2 FQNNGV. CDR3 protein: CASSFDRGHTIYF. The CDR3 DNA reads as TGTGCCAGCAGCTTCGACAGGGGACACACCATATATTTT.

The rearrangement links TRBV7-6 to TRBJ2-1; D might be TRBD1 (5 bases). CDR3 length: 13 residues. V gave up 7 bases and J gave up 7 bases, with 14 bases separating them. Germline V gene lookup returns CDR1 SGHVS and CDR2 FNYEAQ. CDR3 sequence (DNA): TGTGCCAGCAATATCCCAGGGTTTAATGAGCAGTTCTTC. The encoded protein is CASNIPGFNEQFF. Full variable domain (rest looked up from reference TRBV7-6 and TRBJ2-1): GAGVSQSPRYKVTKRGQDVALRCDPISGHVSLYWYRQALGQGPEFLTYFNYEAQQDKSGLPNDRFSAERPEGSISTLTIQRTEQRDSAMYRCASNIPGFNEQFFGPGTRLTVL.

This chain links TRBV4-2 with TRBJ1-1, with 9 bases identical to TRBD1. The CDR3 covers 16 residues. Trimming took 5 bases from V and 3 from J; bases not matched to a gene: 10. CDR1 is LGHNA, CDR2 YNFKEQ, per germline. CDR3 sequence reads: CASSSKGQGIDTEAFF. DNA for the CDR3: TGTGCCAGCAGCTCCAAAGGACAGGGGATCGACACTGAAGCTTTCTTT.

This clone has only one observation. This sequence joins TRBV21-1 and TRBJ1-1. TRBV21-1 is noted as a pseudogene. The CDR3 spans 15 residues. CDR3 in DNA: TGTGCCAGCACTCCCCTTTACGGAGGGAACACTGAAGCTTTCTTT. This encodes CASTPLYGGNTEAFF.

CDR3 in DNA: TGTGCTAGTGGTTTGGTTGAGGGCGAAAATCAGCCCCAGCATTTT. Residues: CASGLVEGENQPQHF. The chain recombines TRBV12-5 with TRBJ1-5; no firm D call. The V end was cut by 0 bases, the J end by 4 bases, with 10 bases between. Germline-derived CDR1 and CDR2 are LGHNT and FRNRAP. CDR3 length equals 15 residues.

This chain links TRBV20-1 with TRBJ1-1; 7 nucleotides agree with TRBD1. CDR1 is DFQATT and CDR2 is SNEGSKA in the germline V gene (reference sequence). This CDR3 comprises 11 residues. Unmatched junction bases numbered 4, after V lost 6 bases and J lost 6 bases. CDR3 DNA: TGCAGTGCCGACAGGGAAGCTGAAGCTTTCTTT. Its translation: CSADREAEAFF.

The chain uses TRBV15 and TRBJ1-4; 10 bases align to TRBD1. The CDR3 length is 19 residues. CDR1 and CDR2 from the germline V gene are LNHNV and YYDKDF (reference sequence). J was trimmed by 6 bases and V by 0 bases; bases with no gene match: 13. In DNA, the CDR3 is TGTGCCACCAGCAGAGATTTATTTTATCCCGGGACAGGGGATGAAAAACTGTTTTTT. This encodes CATSRDLFYPGTGDEKLFF. Complete variable domain (other parts from reference TRBV15 and TRBJ1-4): DAMVIQNPRYQVTQFGKPVTLSCSQTLNHNVMYWYQQKSSQAPKLLFHYYDKDFNNEADTPDNFQSRRPNTSFCFLDIRSPGLGDTAMYLCATSRDLFYPGTGDEKLFFGSGTQLSVL.

The chain uses TRBV11-2 and TRBJ2-7; D might be TRBD2 (6 bases). V lost 5 bases, J lost 3 bases, and 11 bases lay in between. CDR3 length: 13 amino acids. CDR1 and CDR2 from the germline V gene are SGHAT and FQNNGV. The CDR3, as DNA: TGTGCCAGCAGCCCAACTAGCTTCTACGAGCAGTACTTC. Translating it yields CASSPTSFYEQYF. The full variable domain, with the rest looked up from reference TRBV11-2 and TRBJ2-7, is EAGVAQSPRYKIIEKRQSVAFWCNPISGHATLYWYQQILGQGPKLLIQFQNNGVVDDSQLPKDRFSAERLKGVDSTLKIQPAKLEDSAVYLCASSPTSFYEQYFGPGTRLTVT.

The chain carries TRBV27 and TRBJ2-1; TRBD2 might be the D (7 bases). V dropped 3 bases and J dropped 4 bases, with 10 bases sitting between them. Per germline, CDR1 MNHEY and CDR2 SMNVEV (reference sequence). The CDR3 has 14 residues. The DNA of the CDR3 is TGTGCCAGCAGTTTTGGGGGGGCTTACAATGAGCAGTTCTTC. It is translated as CASSFGGAYNEQFF.

This chain links TRBV30 with TRBJ2-3; 10 bases are a match to TRBD1. The germline V gene encodes CDR1 GTSNPN and CDR2 SVGIG (reference sequence). V was pared by 1 base and J by 2 bases, with 9 bases of the junction left unmatched. CDR3 length equals 17 residues. As DNA, the CDR3 is TGTGCCTGGAGTGGTACCGGGGACAGGGGTTACACAGATACGCAGTATTTT. It yields the protein CAWSGTGDRGYTDTQYF. Complete variable domain (other parts from reference TRBV30 and TRBJ2-3): SQTIHQWPATLVQPVGSPLSLECTVEGTSNPNLYWYRQAAGRGLQLLFYSVGIGQISSEVPQNLSASRPQDRQFILSSKKLLLSDSGFYLCAWSGTGDRGYTDTQYFGPGTRLTVL.

The rearrangement uses TRBV4-1 and TRBJ1-2; D gene unclear. Trimming stripped 0 bases from V and 3 bases from J, with 11 bases between. Germline assignment: CDR1 MGHRA and CDR2 YSYEKL. The CDR3 spans 15 residues. Here the CDR3 reads CASSQEVRPDYGYTF. CDR3 sequence (DNA): TGCGCCAGCAGCCAAGAGGTCAGGCCAGACTATGGCTACACCTTC.

This chain uses TRBV2 with TRBJ1-5, with 7 nucleotides matching TRBD1. The CDR3 is 15 residues long. With V trimmed by 4 bases and J by 0 bases, 3 bases remained unmatched. CDR1 is SNHLY, CDR2 FYNNEI, per germline. CDR3 sequence (DNA): TGTGCCAGCAGTGGACAGGGCCTTAGCAATCAGCCCCAGCATTTT. Translating gives CASSGQGLSNQPQHF.

The CDR3 reads CASSRRDREPFF. As DNA, the CDR3 is TGTGCCAGTAGTAGACGCGACAGGGAGCCTTTCTTT. The chain has TRBV19 and TRBJ1-1; 7 positions match TRBD1. Per germline, CDR1 LNHDA and CDR2 SQIVND (reference sequence). Trimming at V came to 4 bases and at J to 12 bases, leaving 8 bases not matched to a gene. This CDR3 is built from 12 residues.

J is TRBJ1-5 and V is TRBV7-9; the match to TRBD1 covers 8 bases. The CDR3 has 17 amino acids. Per germline, CDR1 SEHNR and CDR2 FQNEAQ (reference sequence). V was clipped by 4 bases and J by 1 base; unmatched bases: 9. This CDR3 reads CASSSDRGHKSNQPQHF. The CDR3 DNA sequence: TGTGCCAGCAGCTCCGACAGGGGCCACAAAAGCAATCAGCCCCAGCATTTT.

This chain uses TRBV11-2 with TRBJ1-2; 7 nucleotides match TRBD1. Germline V lookup: CDR1 SGHAT, CDR2 FQNNGV. The V and J ends lost 5 bases and 2 bases, in that order; junction bases with no gene match: 2. CDR3 length equals 13 residues. The CDR3: CASSLGQNYGYTF. The CDR3 DNA is TGTGCCAGCAGCCTGGGACAGAACTATGGCTACACCTTC. The full variable domain, rest sourced from reference TRBV11-2 and TRBJ1-2, is EAGVAQSPRYKIIEKRQSVAFWCNPISGHATLYWYQQILGQGPKLLIQFQNNGVVDDSQLPKDRFSAERLKGVDSTLKIQPAKLEDSAVYLCASSLGQNYGYTFGSGTRLTVV.

This clone was recorded only once. The rearrangement links TRBV6-6 to TRBJ1-4, with TRBD1 as a possible D gene (5 bases). V was clipped by 8 bases and J by 2 bases, with 9 bases between them. Per the germline V gene, CDR1 is MNHNY and CDR2 is SVGAGI (reference sequence). The CDR3 is 13 amino acids. The CDR3: CASGGGTNEKLFF. In nucleotides, the CDR3 is TGTGCCAGCGGGGGGGGGACTAATGAAAAACTGTTTTTT.

The chain carries TRBV18 and TRBJ2-2, with D unclear. Trimming left V 3 bases short and J 0 bases short, with 11 bases between. This CDR3 region has 16 residues. Germline V CDR1 and CDR2: KGHSH, LQKENI. For the CDR3, the DNA is TGTGCCAGCTCACCTACGTCACTAACGAACACCGGGGAGCTGTTTTTT. Translation gives CASSPTSLTNTGELFF. Drawing the rest from reference TRBV18 and TRBJ2-2, the complete variable domain is NAGVMQNPRHLVRRRGQEARLRCSPMKGHSHVYWYRQLPEEGLKFMVYLQKENIIDESGMPKERFSAEFPKEGPSILRIQQVVRGDSAAYFCASSPTSLTNTGELFFGEGSRLTVL.

The genes are TRBV10-3 and TRBJ2-7; no clear D gene. The V gene lost 0 bases and the J gene lost 1 base, with 7 bases spanning the gap. Germline V gene sequence: CDR1 ENHRY, CDR2 SYGVKD. The CDR3 extends over 14 amino acids. CDR3 sequence reads: CAISESVSSYEQYF. CDR3 DNA: TGTGCCATCAGTGAGTCGGTTAGTTCCTACGAGCAGTACTTC.

This chain joins TRBV7-8 and TRBJ2-5, with 8 bases identical to TRBD1. J lost 5 bases, V lost 1 base, and 21 bases had no gene match. CDR3 length equals 20 residues. Germline V gene data show CDR1 as SGHVS and CDR2 as FQNEAQ. Written as DNA, the CDR3 is TGTGCCAGCAGCTTAGAGTATGACAACGAACAAGACAGGGGTCCGGAGACCCAGTACTTC. Encoded protein: CASSLEYDNEQDRGPETQYF.

The chain combines TRBV27 with TRBJ2-7; 8 nucleotides line up with TRBD1. This CDR3 is built from 15 residues. Per the germline V gene, CDR1 is MNHEY and CDR2 is SMNVEV (reference sequence). V shed 0 bases, J shed 9 bases, and the junction held 10 bases outside the gene matches. The CDR3 region has the DNA TGTGCCAGCAGTTTATCGCAGGGGGCCCTCTTCTTGCAGTACTTC. Translating gives CASSLSQGALFLQYF.

The chain links TRBV7-8 to TRBJ2-5; 8 nucleotides agree with TRBD1. Germline V gene lookup returns CDR1 SGHVS and CDR2 FQNEAQ. The CDR3 covers 14 residues. V dropped 5 bases and J dropped 3; count of bases not matched to a gene: 5. The CDR3 spells CASSTPDREETQYF. The CDR3 DNA follows: TGTGCCAGCAGCACTCCGGACAGGGAAGAGACCCAGTACTTC.

The chain recombines TRBV11-2 with TRBJ2-1; no firm D call. Germline V lookup: CDR1 SGHAT, CDR2 FQNNGV. Trimming removed 0 bases at V and 3 bases at J, with 6 bases between. This CDR3 region has 14 residues. The chain's CDR3 is CASSLDTDYNEQFF. The CDR3 region has the DNA TGTGCCAGCAGCTTAGATACAGACTACAATGAGCAGTTCTTC.